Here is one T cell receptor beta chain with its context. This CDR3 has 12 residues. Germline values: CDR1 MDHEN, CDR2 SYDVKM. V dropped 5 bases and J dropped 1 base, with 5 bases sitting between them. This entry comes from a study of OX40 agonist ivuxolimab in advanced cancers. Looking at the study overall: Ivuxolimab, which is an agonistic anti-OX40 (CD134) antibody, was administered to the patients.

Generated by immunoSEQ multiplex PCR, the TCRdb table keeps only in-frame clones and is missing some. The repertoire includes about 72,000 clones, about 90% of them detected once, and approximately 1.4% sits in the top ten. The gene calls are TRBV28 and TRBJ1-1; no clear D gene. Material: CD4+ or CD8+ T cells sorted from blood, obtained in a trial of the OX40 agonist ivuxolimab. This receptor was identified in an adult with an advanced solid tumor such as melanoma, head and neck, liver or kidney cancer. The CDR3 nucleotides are TGTGCCAGCAGTCCAGGGAACACTGAAGCTTTCTTT. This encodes CASSPGNTEAFF.